This TCR beta chain was documented in a study of CD8 T cells in ankylosing spondylitis. Study outcomes and limitations: In the blood and synovial fluid of reactive arthritis, some motif variants had been previously reported. About 8 highly homologous variants formed a TCR beta motif that appeared characteristic of ankylosing spondylitis blood. Disease-associated clonotypes exhibited CD8+ identity and were relatively infrequent in peripheral blood.

CDR1 DFQATT and CDR2 SNEGSKA come from the germline V gene (reference sequence). The V end was cut by 8 bases, the J end by 0 bases, with 5 bases between. The CDR3 is 11 amino acids. On this clonotype: Its target is unknown.

A quantitative 5'-RACE method, one with molecular barcodes, was used to make TCR beta libraries. TCRdb fed the 5' RACE reads into MiXCR, producing one record per CDR3 protein. The table shows under 250,000 distinct CDR3 sequences, with 30% to 40% occurring only once. This chain joins TRBV20-1 and TRBJ2-4; no clear D. The source is a male donor with ankylosing spondylitis or in good health (not recorded which). Material: blood, either unsorted or a sorted T cell fraction (not recorded which). CDR3 coding DNA: TGCAGTCTGGAAGCCAAAAACATTCAGTACTTC. Encoded protein: CSLEAKNIQYF.